The sequence of this T cell receptor (beta chain) was determined in a study of CD8 T cells in ankylosing spondylitis. Findings and limits, study-wide: Significantly higher representation of disease-linked clones was reported for matched ankylosing spondylitis synovial fluid. Made up of eight highly homologous variants, a TCR beta motif appeared characteristic of ankylosing spondylitis blood.

Turning to this clonotype: The antigen is unknown.

Libraries for TCR beta were made by quantitative 5'-RACE with molecular barcodes. MiXCR was run by TCRdb on the 5' RACE reads, yielding one entry per CDR3 protein. The sample contains fewer than 500,000 distinct CDR3 sequences, 20% to 25% of which appear only once. The ends lost 4 bases at V and 8 bases at J; junction bases unmatched: 8. CDR3 size: 16 residues. Germline V gene data show CDR1 as SGHVS and CDR2 as FQNEAQ. This receptor was taken from a male donor with ankylosing spondylitis. The chain has TRBV7-8 and TRBJ2-1; TRBD2 agrees at 13 bases. The sequencing sample was made of blood, either unsorted or a sorted T cell fraction (not recorded which). CDR3 region: CASSSLGLAGQDEQFF. The DNA of the CDR3 is TGTGCCAGCAGCTCCCTGGGACTAGCGGGACAGGATGAGCAGTTCTTC.